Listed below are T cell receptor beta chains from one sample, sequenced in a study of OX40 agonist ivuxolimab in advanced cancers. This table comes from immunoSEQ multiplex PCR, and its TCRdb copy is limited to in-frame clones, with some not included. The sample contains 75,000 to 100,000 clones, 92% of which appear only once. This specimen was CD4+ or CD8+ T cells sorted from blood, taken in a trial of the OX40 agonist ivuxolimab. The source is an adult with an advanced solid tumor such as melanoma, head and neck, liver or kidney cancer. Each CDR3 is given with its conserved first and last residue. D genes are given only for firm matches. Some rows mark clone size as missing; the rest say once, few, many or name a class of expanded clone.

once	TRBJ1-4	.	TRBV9	CASSVGPQGIDGKLFF	TGTGCCAGCAGCGTAGGCCCCCAGGGGATAGATGGAAAACTGTTTTTT
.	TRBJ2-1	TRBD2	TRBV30	CAWDGLAGTLYNEQFF	TGTGCCTGGGACGGACTAGCGGGGACCCTCTACAATGAGCAGTTCTTC
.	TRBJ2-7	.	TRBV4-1	CASSQEARTYEQYF	TGCGCCAGCAGCCAAGAGGCCAGAACCTACGAGCAGTACTTC
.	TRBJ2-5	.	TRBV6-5	CASSYYGTQYF	TGTGCCAGCAGTTACTACGGGACCCAGTACTTC
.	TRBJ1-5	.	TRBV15	CATSPHPRDDQPQHF	TGTGCCACCAGCCCACATCCACGAGACGATCAGCCCCAGCATTTT
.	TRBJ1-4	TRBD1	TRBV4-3	CASSLYSDREPKELFF	TGCGCCAGCAGCCTATATTCCGACAGGGAACCTAAGGAACTGTTTTTT
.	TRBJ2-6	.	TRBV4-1	CASSQAPATFVLTF	TGCGCCAGCAGCCAAGCCCCCGCCACCTTCGTCCTGACTTTC
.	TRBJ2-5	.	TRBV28	CASSFGQALQETQYF	TGTGCCAGCAGTTTCGGGCAGGCCCTGCAAGAGACCCAGTACTTC
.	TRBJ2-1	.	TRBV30	CAWSPDNYNEQFF	TGTGCCTGGAGTCCCGACAACTACAATGAGCAGTTCTTC
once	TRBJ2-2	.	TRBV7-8	CASSFPRRYENTGELFF	TGTGCCAGCAGCTTCCCTAGGCGCTACGAGAACACCGGGGAGCTGTTTTTT
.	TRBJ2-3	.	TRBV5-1	CASSLELGPPSQYF	TGCGCCAGCAGCTTGGAACTAGGGCCCCCGTCGCAGTATTTT
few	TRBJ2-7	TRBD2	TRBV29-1	CSVGGLAGTSYEQYF	TGCAGCGTGGGCGGACTAGCGGGAACCTCCTACGAGCAGTACTTC
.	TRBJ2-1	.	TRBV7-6	CASSSGVPSYNEQFF	TGTGCCAGCAGTTCAGGGGTCCCTTCCTACAATGAGCAGTTCTTC
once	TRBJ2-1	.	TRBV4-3	CASSQDGGLNEQFF	TGCGCCAGCAGCCAAGATGGGGGTCTGAATGAGCAGTTCTTC
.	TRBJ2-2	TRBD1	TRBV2	CANRGNTGELFF	TGTGCCAACAGGGGGAACACCGGGGAGCTGTTTTTT
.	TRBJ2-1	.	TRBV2	CASSEAGGLNEQFF	TGTGCCAGCAGTGAAGCGGGGGGTCTTAATGAGCAGTTCTTC
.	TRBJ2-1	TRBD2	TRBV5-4	CASSLFQRGDYNEQFF	TGTGCCAGCAGCTTGTTCCAGCGGGGGGATTACAATGAGCAGTTCTTC